This record covers a single T cell receptor (beta chain). This record comes from a study of T cells in Graves' hyperthyroidism and ophthalmopathy. There were TCR beta CDR3 regions amplified from RNA transcripts. The study used the HTBI primer set for a first-round RT-PCR of the TCR CDR3. TCRdb ran MiXCR on the multiplex PCR reads and lists one entry per CDR3 protein. This sample carries 450,000 to 650,000 distinct CDR3 sequences, over 15% of them seen once, and the ten largest clones take approximately 15%. Trimming pared 4 bases from V and 5 bases from J, leaving 6 bases between. This CDR3 contains 11 residues. CDR1 and CDR2 (germline): SQVTM, ANQGSEA.

V usage is TRBV29-1 and J usage is TRBJ2-1; no reliable D call. The source material was blood. The receptor comes from a woman aged 18-35 years with Graves' ophthalmopathy. The CDR3 DNA reads TGCAGCGTTGGGCTTAACAATGAGCAGTTCTTC. It encodes CSVGLNNEQFF.